The 15 T cell receptor beta chains in this list originate from one sample, sequenced in a study of blood T cell repertoires in COVID-19. TCRdb keeps only in-frame clones here, not all; method: immunoSEQ multiplex PCR. This sample has a few hundred thousand clones, with 70% to 85% found just once. Sequenced sample: peripheral blood. These receptors were taken from a woman aged 40 to 50 who had recovered from COVID-19.

The chain is built from TRBV6-1 and TRBJ2-1; a possible D gene is TRBD2 (6 bases). The CDR3 length is 15 residues. V was cut by 7 bases and J by 4 bases, with 17 bases left in between. Germline CDR1 reads MNHNS; CDR2 reads SASEGT. CDR3 loop: CASTPGGGSYNEQFF. In DNA form, the CDR3 reads TGTGCCAGCACCCCCGGGGGAGGCAGTTACAATGAGCAGTTCTTC.

The CDR3 here is CASSYSPAGADTQYF. The CDR3 nucleotides are TGTGCCAGCAGTTACTCTCCAGCGGGGGCAGATACGCAGTATTTT. This sequence joins TRBV6-5 and TRBJ2-3; TRBD2 agrees at 8 bases. V lost 0 bases, J lost 4 bases, and 3 bases stayed unmatched. Germline V gene data show CDR1 as MNHEY and CDR2 as SVGAGI. The CDR3 loop spans 15 amino acids.

This clone was recorded once. The chain links TRBV11-3 to TRBJ2-2; D is perhaps TRBD2 (6 bases). V gave up 5 bases and J gave up 10 bases, with 17 bases separating them. Germline V CDR1 and CDR2: SGHNT, YENEEA. The CDR3 contains 14 residues. The CDR3 sequence is CASSQGRGSAELFF. CDR3 DNA: TGTGCCAGCAGCCAGGGACGGGGGTCCGCGGAGCTGTTTTTT.

The chain recombines TRBV2 with TRBJ1-2; possibly TRBD1 for D (6 bases). The CDR3 extends over 15 amino acids. The V end lost 5 bases, the J end lost 1 base, and 14 bases lay between the germline ends. Germline assignment: CDR1 SNHLY and CDR2 FYNNEI. DNA for the CDR3: TGTGCCAGCAGTCCTAACAGGGACATTAACTATGGCTACACCTTC. The encoded protein is CASSPNRDINYGYTF.

This clone appeared once. The chain recombines TRBV6-5 with TRBJ2-7, with a tentative D call TRBD2 (5 bases). This CDR3 is built from 14 residues. V gave up 2 bases and J gave up 2 bases, with 10 bases separating them. CDR1 is MNHEY, CDR2 SVGAGI, per germline. In DNA form, the CDR3 reads TGTGCCAGCAGTTACGGTAGCGCTACCTACGAGCAGTACTTC. Translation gives CASSYGSATYEQYF.

The chain combines TRBV7-9 with TRBJ2-1; the D is unclear. The V end was cut by 3 bases, the J end by 8 bases, with 8 bases between. The CDR3 spans 12 residues. Germline-derived CDR1 and CDR2 are SEHNR and FQNEAQ (reference sequence). CDR3 in amino acids: CASSFSEHEQFF. The CDR3, as DNA: TGTGCCAGCAGCTTTTCGGAGCATGAGCAGTTCTTC.

The chain is built from TRBV6-2 or TRBV6-3 and TRBJ1-6; 7 bases line up with TRBD1. With V trimmed by 5 bases and J by 5 bases, 6 bases remained unmatched. CDR1 is MNHEY and CDR2 is SVGEGT in the germline V gene. This CDR3 has 15 residues. Here the CDR3 DNA reads TGTGCCAGCAGTCCGACAGGGACGCATAATTCACCCCTCCACTTT. It translates to CASSPTGTHNSPLHF.

This clone has just one count. This sequence joins TRBV6-6 and TRBJ1-5; no clear D. The CDR3 has 14 amino acids. CDR1 MNHNY and CDR2 SVGAGI come from the germline V gene (reference sequence). Trimming pared 5 bases from V and 0 bases from J, leaving 8 bases between. The CDR3 nucleotides are TGTGCCAGCAGTGCCAGAAATAGCAATCAGCCCCAGCATTTT. Its protein is CASSARNSNQPQHF.

The genes are TRBV3-1 (or the pseudogene TRBV3-2) and TRBJ2-2, with TRBD1 as a possible D gene (5 bases). The germline V gene has CDR1 LGHDT and CDR2 YNNKEL (reference sequence). V lost 1 base and J 4 bases, leaving 7 bases between the germline ends. The CDR3 spans 14 residues. The CDR3, as DNA: TGTGCCAGCAGCCAAGGGACAATCACCGGGGAGCTGTTTTTT. It yields the protein CASSQGTITGELFF.

The chain is built from TRBV7-2 and TRBJ2-2; no reliable D call. Trimming removed 5 bases at V and 3 bases at J, with 4 bases between. The CDR3 is made up of 12 amino acids. In germline, CDR1 is SGHTA, CDR2 FQGNSA. The chain's CDR3 is CASSLYTGELFF. The CDR3 DNA reads as TGTGCCAGCAGCCTTTACACCGGGGAGCTGTTTTTT.

V and J are TRBV11-3 and TRBJ2-1; D call uncertain. The CDR3 length is 13 residues. V gave up 6 bases and J gave up 4 bases, with 10 bases separating them. Germline V gene data show CDR1 as SGHNT and CDR2 as YENEEA. DNA of the CDR3: TGTGCCAGCAGTTATTCCCGGTACAATGAGCAGTTCTTC. It specifies CASSYSRYNEQFF.

The V call is TRBV2, the J call TRBJ1-4, with D uncertain. Per germline, CDR1 SNHLY and CDR2 FYNNEI. The CDR3 spans 13 residues. V lost 2 bases and J 8 bases, leaving 9 bases between the germline ends. For the CDR3, the DNA is TGTGCCAGCAGTGAATGGGAGGGAGAAAAACTGTTTTTT. Translated, it gives CASSEWEGEKLFF.

This clone was seen repeatedly, ten times or more. This chain uses TRBV2 with TRBJ1-6; TRBD1 might be the D (6 bases). CDR1 is SNHLY and CDR2 is FYNNEI in the germline V gene. The V end lost 7 bases, the J end lost 10 bases, and 11 bases lay between the germline ends. The CDR3 totals 12 residues. The DNA for the CDR3 is TGTGCCAGCAACAGGGCTCGGTCACCCCTCCACTTT. Translated, it gives CASNRARSPLHF.

This chain links TRBV19 with TRBJ1-6, with D uncertain. The V end was cut by 3 bases, the J end by 9 bases, with 6 bases between. Germline V gives CDR1 LNHDA, CDR2 SQIVND (reference sequence). The CDR3 totals 12 residues. The CDR3 DNA follows: TGTGCCAGTAGTATCAGTGGTTCACCCCTCCACTTT. This gives the protein CASSISGSPLHF.

The chain is built from TRBV18 and TRBJ2-2; a possible D gene is TRBD1 (7 bases). V was trimmed by 4 bases and J by 6 bases, leaving 18 bases between them. In germline, CDR1 is KGHSH, CDR2 LQKENI. The CDR3 is made up of 16 amino acids. CDR3 DNA: TGTGCCAGCTCACAACTTGCAGGGGGGACGTCCGGGGAGCTGTTTTTT. Translated, it gives CASSQLAGGTSGELFF.